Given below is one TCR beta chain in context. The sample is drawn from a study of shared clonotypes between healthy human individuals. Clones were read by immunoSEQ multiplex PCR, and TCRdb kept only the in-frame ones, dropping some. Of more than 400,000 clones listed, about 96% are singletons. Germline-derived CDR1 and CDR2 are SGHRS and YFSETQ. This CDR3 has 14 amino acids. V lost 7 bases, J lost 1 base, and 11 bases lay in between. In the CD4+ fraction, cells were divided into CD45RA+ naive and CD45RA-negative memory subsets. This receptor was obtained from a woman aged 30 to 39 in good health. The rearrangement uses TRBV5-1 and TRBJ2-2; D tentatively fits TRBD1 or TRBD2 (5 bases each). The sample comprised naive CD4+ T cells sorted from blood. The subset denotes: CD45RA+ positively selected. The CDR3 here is CASEGSGNTGELFF. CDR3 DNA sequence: TGCGCCAGCGAGGGGTCGGGGAACACCGGGGAGCTGTTTTTT. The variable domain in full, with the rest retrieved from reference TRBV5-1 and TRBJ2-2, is KAGVTQTPRYLIKTRGQQVTLSCSPISGHRSVSWYQQTPGQGLQFLFEYFSETQRNKGNFPGRFSGRQFSNSRSEMNVSTLELGDSALYLCASEGSGNTGELFFGEGSRLTVL.